Each of the 10 T cell receptor beta chains below was sequenced from the same sample in a study of cytomegalovirus exposure and HLA in healthy donors. PCR employed 60 Vbeta and 13 Jbeta primers. Libraries were prepared by immunoSEQ multiplex PCR; TCRdb keeps only in-frame clonotypes and omits some of them. The sample records around 150,000 clones, around three quarters being singletons. Material: PBMCs. These receptors all stem from a woman aged 40 to 50 in good health and CMV-seronegative.

This clone was counted a few times. The V and J genes are TRBV6-4 and TRBJ2-1, with D possibly TRBD2 on 5 matching bases. CDR3 length: 15 residues. The V end lost 3 bases, the J end lost 2 bases, and 11 bases lay between the germline ends. Germline V gene data show CDR1 as MRHNA and CDR2 as SNTAGT. CDR3 loop: CASSEFGGTYNEQFF. DNA for the CDR3: TGTGCCAGCAGTGAGTTCGGAGGTACCTACAATGAGCAGTTCTTC.

This clone was detected only a few times. This sequence joins TRBV6-5 and TRBJ2-1; D not certain. V lost 0 bases, J lost 8 bases, and 17 bases lay in between. Per germline, CDR1 MNHEY and CDR2 SVGAGI. The CDR3 runs 16 residues. CDR3 bases: TGTGCCAGCAGTTACTCGGTGGGTAGCCTGAGATATGAGCAGTTCTTC. It yields the protein CASSYSVGSLRYEQFF.

This chain uses TRBV2 with TRBJ2-7; 8 nucleotides line up with TRBD2. The CDR3 is 16 residues long. V was clipped by 5 bases and J by 3 bases; unmatched bases: 12. Germline CDR1 SNHLY, CDR2 FYNNEI. CDR3 in DNA: TGTGCCAGCAGTTTACAGGGATCGGGAGGGCTCTACGAGCAGTACTTC. Residues: CASSLQGSGGLYEQYF.

The V and J genes are TRBV5-1 and TRBJ2-3; 9 bases line up with TRBD2. The V gene's germline CDR1 is SGHRS and CDR2 YFSETQ. Losses at the gene ends were 2 bases for V and 1 base for J; bases not matched to a gene: 5. This CDR3 has 16 amino acids. The CDR3 spells CASSFNSGRGTDTQYF. DNA for the CDR3: TGCGCCAGCAGCTTCAATAGCGGGAGAGGCACAGATACGCAGTATTTT.

This clone was picked up a small number of times. The V gene is TRBV5-1, the J gene TRBJ1-4; D possibly corresponds to TRBD1 (5 bases). Trimming took 4 bases from V and 3 from J, leaving 10 bases between them. The CDR3 has 14 residues. Germline V gene lookup returns CDR1 SGHRS and CDR2 YFSETQ. The CDR3 region has the DNA TGCGCCAGCAGCGTCGACAGATCTAATGAAAAACTGTTTTTT. As protein: CASSVDRSNEKLFF.

Written as DNA, the CDR3 is TGTGCCAGCAGTTTGCGGACAGGGGGCAATCAGCCCCAGCATTTT. Translated, it gives CASSLRTGGNQPQHF. The rearrangement links TRBV27 to TRBJ1-5, with 9 bases identical to TRBD1. V was pared by 3 bases and J by 2 bases, with 2 bases of the junction left unmatched. Germline CDR1 MNHEY, CDR2 SMNVEV (reference sequence). The CDR3 contains 15 residues.

The V and J genes are TRBV27 and TRBJ2-7, with D possibly TRBD1 on 7 matching bases. Trimming took off 6 bases at V and 3 bases at J, with 15 bases between the two ends. The length of the CDR3 is 14 residues. CDR1 MNHEY and CDR2 SMNVEV come from the germline V gene (reference sequence). DNA of the CDR3: TGTGCCAGCAGCAGGGGGGCTGGCCACTACGAGCAGTACTTC. As protein: CASSRGAGHYEQYF.

This chain connects TRBV7-9 to TRBJ1-2, with D maybe TRBD1 (6 bases). Germline CDR1 SEHNR, CDR2 FQNEAQ (reference sequence). The CDR3 spans 14 residues. The germline V and J ends were trimmed by 1 base and 4 bases, with 10 bases remaining between them. As DNA, the CDR3 is TGTGCCAGCAGCTTAGTACAGGGATCCTATGGCTACACCTTC. Amino acid sequence: CASSLVQGSYGYTF.

The count of this clone is one. This chain connects TRBV5-6 to TRBJ2-1; no definite D call. The CDR3 sequence is 14 residues long. Germline V gives CDR1 SGHDT, CDR2 YYEEEE. The V and J ends lost 2 bases and 6 bases respectively, with 12 bases between them. The CDR3 DNA reads as TGTGCCAGCAGCTTTACAACGCGGAGCAATGAGCAGTTCTTC. As protein: CASSFTTRSNEQFF.

The chain combines TRBV2 with TRBJ2-7; 14 bases match TRBD2. The V and J ends lost 10 bases and 5 bases, in that order; junction bases with no gene match: 4. Germline V gives CDR1 SNHLY, CDR2 FYNNEI. This CDR3 is built from 13 residues. Here the CDR3 reads CAIRTSGRNEQYF. The DNA for the CDR3 is TGTGCCATCCGGACTAGCGGGAGGAACGAGCAGTACTTC.